The 19 T cell receptor beta chains listed next were all sequenced from one sample in a study of blood T cell repertoires in COVID-19. The table came from immunoSEQ multiplex PCR; TCRdb's copy has only in-frame clones and leaves some out. The table lists about 140,000 clones, approximately 83% of them singletons, with around 8% in the top ten. Material for sequencing was peripheral blood. Source of these receptors: a human donor in a cohort sampled during active COVID-19.

The V gene is TRBV5-4, the J gene TRBJ2-7, with 10 positions matching TRBD2. Losses at the gene ends were 1 base for V and 3 bases for J; bases not matched to a gene: 4. From germline, CDR1 is SGHNT and CDR2 YYREEE (reference sequence). The CDR3 consists of 15 residues. The CDR3 nucleotides read TGTGCCAGCAGCTTGCGGTCTAGCGGGGGCTACGAGCAGTACTTC. As protein: CASSLRSSGGYEQYF.

The chain uses TRBV19 and TRBJ1-1; D is uncertain. Germline values: CDR1 LNHDA, CDR2 SQIVND (reference sequence). The CDR3 is 13 residues long. V was cut by 1 base and J by 5 bases, with 8 bases left in between. CDR3 in DNA: TGTGCCAGTAGTATAGGGGCGGGTACTGAAGCTTTCTTT. This gives the protein CASSIGAGTEAFF.

This clone was counted many times. V and J are TRBV3-1 (or the pseudogene TRBV3-2) and TRBJ1-4; D gene unclear. This CDR3 has 12 residues. V lost 6 bases and J 8 bases, leaving 10 bases between the germline ends. Germline assignment: CDR1 LGHDT and CDR2 YNNKEL (reference sequence). The CDR3 sequence is CASSPEREKLFF. As DNA, the CDR3 is TGTGCCAGCAGTCCCGAACGGGAAAAACTGTTTTTT.

The rearrangement joins TRBV7-9 to TRBJ1-2, with D perhaps TRBD1 (5 bases). The CDR3 length is 15 residues. CDR1 is SEHNR and CDR2 is FQNEAQ in the germline V gene (reference sequence). With 2 bases removed from V and 0 bases from J, the gap between germline ends came to 10 bases. CDR3 nucleotides: TGTGCCAGCAGCTTATCGCGGGGGGCTAACTATGGCTACACCTTC. It is translated as CASSLSRGANYGYTF.

This clone was seen a handful of times. The chain employs TRBV19 and TRBJ1-1; tentatively, D is TRBD1 (5 bases). The CDR3 has 15 amino acids. V lost 9 bases and J 0 bases, leaving 17 bases between the germline ends. Germline values: CDR1 LNHDA, CDR2 SQIVND (reference sequence). The DNA of the CDR3 is TGTGCCAGCGACCACGGGGGGAAAATGAACACTGAAGCTTTCTTT. Translated: CASDHGGKMNTEAFF.

The chain combines TRBV4-2 with TRBJ1-4; 8 bases match TRBD1. V lost 3 bases, J lost 5 bases, and 5 bases stayed unmatched. Germline V gene lookup returns CDR1 LGHNA and CDR2 YNFKEQ. The CDR3 totals 15 residues. In nucleotides, the CDR3 is TGTGCCAGCAGCCAGGACAGGACAGGGAATGAAAAACTGTTTTTT. This encodes CASSQDRTGNEKLFF.

V gene TRBV27 combines with J gene TRBJ1-5; D not certain. The CDR3 runs to 13 residues. Germline loops: CDR1 MNHEY, CDR2 SMNVEV (reference sequence). V was trimmed by 4 bases and J by 5 bases, leaving 9 bases between them. CDR3 in DNA: TGTGCCAGCAGTTCGGGGTTTGATCAGCCCCAGCATTTT. This sequence encodes CASSSGFDQPQHF.

The chain has TRBV15 and TRBJ2-2, with D possibly matching TRBD2 (6 bases). V was pared by 0 bases and J by 6 bases, with 8 bases between. The CDR3 is made up of 14 amino acids. Germline CDR1 LNHNV, CDR2 YYDKDF (reference sequence). CDR3 sequence reads: CATSRDWGAGELFF. The DNA of the CDR3 is TGTGCCACCAGCAGAGATTGGGGGGCCGGGGAGCTGTTTTTT.

The CDR3 DNA reads TGTGCCAGCAGTCTGACCCTTGGCGGGGGCCCCTTCCAGTACTTC. Translated: CASSLTLGGGPFQYF. V is TRBV28 and J is TRBJ2-5, with D possibly matching TRBD2 (7 bases). The germline V and J ends were trimmed by 5 bases and 10 bases, with 23 bases remaining between them. There are 15 residues in the CDR3. Germline CDR1 is MDHEN and CDR2 is SYDVKM.

The table lists this clone with a count of one. V is TRBV10-2 and J is TRBJ1-5; TRBD1 agrees at 7 bases. Germline trimming cut 6 bases from V and 0 bases from J; bases unmatched to any gene: 2. The germline CDR1 and CDR2 sequences are WSHSY and SAAADI. This CDR3 region has 14 residues. CDR3 sequence (DNA): TGCGCCAGCAGGGCAGGGGGTAGCAATCAGCCCCAGCATTTT. Amino acid sequence: CASRAGGSNQPQHF.

V and J are TRBV27 and TRBJ1-2; D gene unclear. The length of the CDR3 is 14 residues. The germline CDR1 and CDR2 sequences are MNHEY and SMNVEV (reference sequence). The V end lost 8 bases, the J end lost 2 bases, and 15 bases lay between the germline ends. CDR3 bases: TGTGCCAGCTCTCGGAGAAATCAAAACTATGGCTACACCTTC. Translating it yields CASSRRNQNYGYTF.

The chain joins TRBV11-2 to TRBJ2-3, with 7 bases lining up with TRBD2. This CDR3 has 14 residues. CDR1 and CDR2 (germline): SGHAT, FQNNGV. The V gene end was trimmed by 4 bases and the J gene end by 2 bases; junction bases not matched to a gene: 3. The CDR3 coding sequence is TGTGCCAGCAGCTCCCGGGGGGACACAGATACGCAGTATTTT. Residues: CASSSRGDTDTQYF.

V usage is TRBV27 and J usage is TRBJ1-2; no definite D call. Trimming cost V 3 bases and J 8 bases, with 13 bases left between them. Per the germline V gene, CDR1 is MNHEY and CDR2 is SMNVEV (reference sequence). This CDR3 contains 13 residues. The CDR3 sequence is CASSLGLSQGYTF. CDR3 nucleotide sequence: TGTGCCAGCAGTTTGGGCCTATCGCAGGGCTACACCTTC.

The rearrangement uses TRBV12-5 and TRBJ2-7; 7 bases align to TRBD2. V dropped 1 base and J dropped 7; count of bases not matched to a gene: 1. Germline CDR1 and CDR2: LGHNT and FRNRAP. This CDR3 is built from 12 residues. The DNA of the CDR3 is TGTGCTAGTGGTTTGGCGGGGGGTGAGCAGTACTTC. Amino acid sequence: CASGLAGGEQYF.

Only one count was recorded for this clone. The chain recombines TRBV20-1 with TRBJ2-2, with no clear D. V gave up 3 bases and J gave up 1 base, with 6 bases separating them. The CDR3 is made up of 13 amino acids. Germline loops: CDR1 DFQATT, CDR2 SNEGSKA (reference sequence). The CDR3 is CSASPGNTGELFF. Written as DNA, the CDR3 is TGCAGTGCTAGTCCCGGGAACACCGGGGAGCTGTTTTTT.

The chain uses TRBV19 and TRBJ2-4; 7 nucleotides match TRBD1. V shed 5 bases and J 1 base; nucleotides not matched to a gene: 5. Germline CDR1 is LNHDA and CDR2 is SQIVND (reference sequence). CDR3 size: 15 residues. This CDR3 is CASSQQQGAKNIQYF. DNA of the CDR3: TGTGCCAGTAGTCAACAACAGGGGGCCAAAAACATTCAGTACTTC.

V usage is TRBV11-3 and J usage is TRBJ1-3; tentatively, D is TRBD1 (5 bases). CDR3 size: 14 residues. Between the trimmed V and J ends, which lost 1 base and 4 bases, there was a span of 8 bases. Germline loops: CDR1 SGHNT, CDR2 YENEEA. The DNA of the CDR3 is TGTGCCAGCAGCTTAGCAGGGAGGGGAAACACCATATATTTT. This translates into CASSLAGRGNTIYF.

The J gene is TRBJ1-1, the V gene TRBV18, with D possibly matching TRBD1 (5 bases). There are 18 residues in the CDR3. Trimming left V 0 bases short and J 5 bases short, with 22 bases between. Germline V gene lookup returns CDR1 KGHSH and CDR2 LQKENI. CDR3 DNA sequence: TGTGCCAGCTCACCACCGACATCGAAACAGGCCCGGGCAACTGAAGCTTTCTTT. As protein: CASSPPTSKQARATEAFF.

The chain recombines TRBV10-3 with TRBJ2-7; 9 bases align to TRBD1. The CDR3 loop spans 12 amino acids. The V and J ends lost 11 bases and 4 bases, in that order; junction bases with no gene match: 6. The germline CDR1 and CDR2 sequences are ENHRY and SYGVKD. In nucleotides, the CDR3 is TGTGCCTCCCGGGACAGGGTGTACGAGCAGTACTTC. Protein sequence: CASRDRVYEQYF.